This passage covers 31 T cell receptor beta chains from one sample sequenced in a study of blood T cell repertoires in COVID-19. Produced via immunoSEQ multiplex PCR; TCRdb's table is partial and in-frame only. The repertoire holds around 180,000 clones, with about 85% as singletons. Sequencing was carried out using peripheral blood. These receptors were taken from a man older than 75 with COVID-19, enrolled during active disease.

This chain joins TRBV14 and TRBJ1-4; 8 bases agree with TRBD1. Germline CDR1 is SGHDN and CDR2 is FVKESK. The trim removed 4 bases at V and 7 bases at J, leaving 20 bases unmatched. This CDR3 is built from 19 residues. The DNA for the CDR3 is TGTGCCAGCAGCCCTCTACGGACAGGGAGGACTGAAAGGGGTGAAAAACTGTTTTTT. It yields the protein CASSPLRTGRTERGEKLFF.

The gene calls are TRBV5-1 and TRBJ2-3; TRBD1 might be the D (6 bases). Germline CDR1 and CDR2: SGHRS and YFSETQ. V was trimmed by 4 bases and J by 1 base, leaving 16 bases between them. The CDR3 totals 16 residues. The CDR3 DNA reads as TGCGCCAGCAGCCCCACCGGACAGTGGGGCACAGATACGCAGTATTTT. Translating gives CASSPTGQWGTDTQYF.

The genes are TRBV7-9 and TRBJ1-3; D perhaps matches TRBD1 (5 bases). The CDR3 spans 15 residues. Germline CDR1 reads SEHNR; CDR2 reads FQNEAQ (reference sequence). V gave up 6 bases and J gave up 0 bases, with 12 bases separating them. The CDR3 is CASRPKQDSGNTIYF. The CDR3 DNA reads TGTGCCAGCAGACCGAAACAGGACTCTGGAAACACCATATATTTT.

The chain is built from TRBV11-3 and TRBJ2-1; possible D gene TRBD2, 5 bases. Germline lookup yields CDR1 SGHNT and CDR2 YENEEA. Trimming removed 2 bases from V and 0 bases from J, with 14 bases in between. The CDR3 has 17 residues. CDR3 DNA: TGTGCCAGCAGCTTATCATTAGCGCAGAGCTCCTACAATGAGCAGTTCTTC. Residues: CASSLSLAQSSYNEQFF. The full variable domain, with the rest looked up from reference TRBV11-3 and TRBJ2-1, is EAGVVQSPRYKIIEKKQPVAFWCNPISGHNTLYWYLQNLGQGPELLIRYENEEAVDDSQLPKDRFSAERLKGVDSTLKIQPAELGDSAVYLCASSLSLAQSSYNEQFFGPGTRLTVL.

This chain links TRBV19 with TRBJ2-6; D not certain. CDR3 length equals 15 residues. V lost 4 bases to trimming and J lost 1 base, with 8 bases between them. Germline CDR1 LNHDA, CDR2 SQIVND (reference sequence). The CDR3 DNA reads as TGTGCCAGTAGTAGAGATCGGTCTGGGGCCAACGTCCTGACTTTC. This gives the protein CASSRDRSGANVLTF.

The chain links TRBV9 to TRBJ1-2, with TRBD1 identical over 8 bases. Germline V lookup: CDR1 SGDLS, CDR2 YYNGEE. V shed 4 bases, J shed 6 bases, and the junction held 8 bases outside the gene matches. This CDR3 spans 14 amino acids. The CDR3 DNA reads TGTGCCAGCAGCTTAACGGCAGGGGGCGATGGCTACACCTTC. Amino acid sequence: CASSLTAGGDGYTF. The full variable domain, in which reference TRBV9 and TRBJ1-2 provide the parts outside the CDR3, is DSGVTQTPKHLITATGQRVTLRCSPRSGDLSVYWYQQSLDQGLQFLIQYYNGEERAKGNILERFSAQQFPDLHSELNLSSLELGDSALYFCASSLTAGGDGYTFGSGTRLTVV.

The J gene is TRBJ2-5, the V gene TRBV18, with 9 bases that match TRBD1. CDR3 length equals 14 residues. Trimming took 3 bases from V and 4 from J; bases not matched to a gene: 3. The germline V gene encodes CDR1 KGHSH and CDR2 LQKENI. The CDR3 region is CASSPGTGPETQYF. The CDR3, as DNA: TGTGCCAGCTCACCCGGGACAGGGCCAGAGACCCAGTACTTC. Drawing the rest from reference TRBV18 and TRBJ2-5, the complete variable domain is NAGVMQNPRHLVRRRGQEARLRCSPMKGHSHVYWYRQLPEEGLKFMVYLQKENIIDESGMPKERFSAEFPKEGPSILRIQQVVRGDSAAYFCASSPGTGPETQYFGPGTRLLVL.

The rearrangement uses TRBV27 and TRBJ1-2; D is unclear. Trimming took off 2 bases at V and 3 bases at J, with 16 bases between the two ends. The length of the CDR3 is 16 residues. CDR1 and CDR2 from the germline V gene are MNHEY and SMNVEV (reference sequence). The CDR3, as DNA: TGTGCCAGCAGTTTAGCCGGAGAGGTGAGGTACTATGGCTACACCTTC. It is translated as CASSLAGEVRYYGYTF.

CDR3 protein: CASSPRVLNSPLHF. The CDR3 DNA reads as TGTGCCAGCAGTCCTCGGGTCCTAAATTCACCCCTCCACTTT. V usage is TRBV6-5 and J usage is TRBJ1-6; D is unresolved. From germline, CDR1 is MNHEY and CDR2 SVGAGI. The CDR3 spans 14 residues. V lost 5 bases to trimming and J lost 7 bases, with 12 bases between them.

This clone was found once. The chain couples TRBV28 to TRBJ2-7, with D possibly matching TRBD2 (5 bases). Germline assignment: CDR1 MDHEN and CDR2 SYDVKM. V gave up 6 bases and J gave up 11 bases, with 26 bases separating them. The CDR3 extends over 15 amino acids. The CDR3 DNA reads as TGTGCCAGCAGCCCTCCGCGGGCCCTTCCGACGGGGAAGTACTTC. Its protein product is CASSPPRALPTGKYF.

The chain couples TRBV24-1 to TRBJ2-2; 7 bases match TRBD2. Germline loops: CDR1 KGHDR, CDR2 SFDVKD. This CDR3 contains 16 residues. The V gene end was trimmed by 3 bases and the J gene end by 2 bases; junction bases not matched to a gene: 5. The CDR3 nucleotides read TGTGCCACCAGTGATCTGGGCGGGGGAAACACCGGGGAGCTGTTTTTT. Its translation is CATSDLGGGNTGELFF.

A few counts support this clone. The chain couples TRBV11-2 to TRBJ1-3; TRBD1 agrees at 7 bases. CDR3 length equals 18 residues. Germline trimming cut 6 bases from V and 0 bases from J; bases unmatched to any gene: 14. Germline lookup yields CDR1 SGHAT and CDR2 FQNNGV. CDR3 sequence reads: CASSYEPGQTSSGNTIYF. CDR3 in DNA: TGTGCCAGCAGTTATGAACCGGGACAGACGTCCTCTGGAAACACCATATATTTT.

The chain carries TRBV5-6 and TRBJ1-6; D is ambiguous. Trimming pared 0 bases from V and 1 base from J, leaving 14 bases between. Per germline, CDR1 SGHDT and CDR2 YYEEEE. This CDR3 has 18 amino acids. The CDR3 is CASSLAGSPGSYNSPLHF. CDR3 DNA sequence: TGTGCCAGCAGCTTGGCCGGCAGCCCGGGGTCCTATAATTCACCCCTCCACTTT.

This chain links TRBV11-1 with TRBJ2-1; possible D gene TRBD2, 5 bases. Germline V CDR1 and CDR2: SGHAT, FQDESV (reference sequence). The CDR3 runs to 12 residues. Between the trimmed V and J ends, which lost 5 bases and 10 bases, there was a span of 12 bases. CDR3 sequence reads: CASSPRTGEQFF. For the CDR3, the DNA is TGTGCCAGCAGCCCCCGGACGGGGGAGCAGTTCTTC.

The chain joins TRBV27 to TRBJ2-3, with 7 bases lining up with TRBD1. The CDR3 contains 16 residues. V trimming: 4 bases; J trimming: 2 bases; junction bases outside the gene matches: 9. Germline V gene lookup returns CDR1 MNHEY and CDR2 SMNVEV (reference sequence). CDR3 DNA sequence: TGTGCCAGCAGTTATTTTCGGGGACAGAACACAGATACGCAGTATTTT. Protein: CASSYFRGQNTDTQYF.

This clone was found once. The rearrangement joins TRBV3-1 (or the pseudogene TRBV3-2) to TRBJ2-5, with TRBD1 as a possible D gene (6 bases). Trimming took off 7 bases at V and 1 base at J, with 13 bases between the two ends. The CDR3 is 14 amino acids. In germline, CDR1 is LGHDT, CDR2 YNNKEL (reference sequence). The CDR3 sequence: CASTRRGTQETQYF. CDR3 bases: TGTGCCAGCACCCGAAGGGGGACCCAAGAGACCCAGTACTTC.

The chain joins TRBV5-1 to TRBJ2-7, with 10 bases aligning to TRBD1. The CDR3 runs to 15 residues. J was trimmed by 6 bases and V by 3 bases; bases with no gene match: 9. Germline assignment: CDR1 SGHRS and CDR2 YFSETQ. The CDR3 loop reads CASSYGQGVGSEQYF. The CDR3 nucleotides are TGCGCCAGCAGCTATGGACAGGGGGTCGGCAGCGAGCAGTACTTC. Full variable domain (remainder filled in from reference TRBV5-1 and TRBJ2-7): KAGVTQTPRYLIKTRGQQVTLSCSPISGHRSVSWYQQTPGQGLQFLFEYFSETQRNKGNFPGRFSGRQFSNSRSEMNVSTLELGDSALYLCASSYGQGVGSEQYFGPGTRLTVT.

In its sample, this clone was seen once. This chain links TRBV5-4 with TRBJ2-7; 8 nucleotides agree with TRBD1. Germline V CDR1 and CDR2: SGHNT, YYREEE (reference sequence). This CDR3 region has 15 residues. Losses at the gene ends were 3 bases for V and 2 bases for J; bases not matched to a gene: 7. The CDR3 protein is CASSSGQGRPYEQYF. The CDR3 DNA reads TGTGCCAGCAGCTCCGGACAGGGCCGCCCCTACGAGCAGTACTTC. Full variable domain (outside the CDR3, taken from reference TRBV5-4 and TRBJ2-7): ETGVTQSPTHLIKTRGQQVTLRCSSQSGHNTVSWYQQALGQGPQFIFQYYREEENGRGNFPPRFSGLQFPNYSSELNVNALELDDSALYLCASSSGQGRPYEQYFGPGTRLTVT.

This rearrangement joins TRBV18 to TRBJ1-2; 7 bases agree with TRBD1. V lost 3 bases and J lost 4; bases outside the gene matches: 8. The CDR3 is made up of 15 amino acids. CDR1 is KGHSH and CDR2 is LQKENI in the germline V gene. The CDR3 region has the DNA TGTGCCAGCTCACCCTACAGGGGCTGGAGCTATGGCTACACCTTC. It specifies CASSPYRGWSYGYTF.

J is TRBJ1-2 and V is TRBV5-6; 8 nucleotides agree with TRBD1. CDR3 length equals 15 residues. Per the germline V gene, CDR1 is SGHDT and CDR2 is YYEEEE. After removal of 1 base from V and 4 bases from J, the junction contained 6 bases not matched to a gene. The CDR3, as DNA: TGTGCCAGCAGCTTGCTGGACAGGGTAGGCTATGGCTACACCTTC. As protein: CASSLLDRVGYGYTF.

The V call is TRBV2, the J call TRBJ2-7; tentatively, D is TRBD2 (7 bases). Germline V gene sequence: CDR1 SNHLY, CDR2 FYNNEI. V was clipped by 0 bases and J by 0 bases, with 15 bases between them. CDR3 size: 17 residues. The CDR3 sequence: CASSEALGGESSYEQYF. CDR3 sequence (DNA): TGTGCCAGCAGTGAAGCGCTAGGGGGGGAAAGCTCCTACGAGCAGTACTTC.

This clone has a single count. The chain is built from TRBV5-5 and TRBJ2-2, with D perhaps matching TRBD1 (5 bases). This CDR3 region has 15 residues. V was clipped by 1 base and J by 5 bases, with 12 bases between them. Germline V gene data show CDR1 as SGHKS and CDR2 as YYEKEE (reference sequence). Here the CDR3 DNA reads TGTGCCAGCAGCTTGAGTTCGGCAGGGACCGGGGAGCTGTTTTTT. It is translated as CASSLSSAGTGELFF.

Of note for this clone: A junction boundary mismatches the germline segment, possibly from a read error. The chain has TRBV3-1 (or the pseudogene TRBV3-2) and TRBJ1-1; no firm D call. The CDR3 extends over 12 amino acids. Germline CDR1 is LGHDT and CDR2 is YNNKEL (reference sequence). The CDR3 protein is CASSQGLSEAFF. The CDR3 DNA is TGTGCCAGCAGCCAAGGTCTTTCTGAGGCTTTCTTT.

This clone has just a few counts. The chain uses TRBV5-4 and TRBJ1-2, with 7 nucleotides matching TRBD1. Germline V lookup: CDR1 SGHNT, CDR2 YYREEE (reference sequence). This CDR3 has 15 amino acids. V was pared by 3 bases and J by 4 bases, with 9 bases of the junction left unmatched. The CDR3 DNA follows: TGTGCCAGCAGCTACCGGGACAGTTACCCCTATGGCTACACCTTC. Translating gives CASSYRDSYPYGYTF.

V and J are TRBV5-1 and TRBJ1-4, with 10 positions matching TRBD1. The CDR3 is made up of 14 amino acids. V shed 2 bases, J shed 7 bases, and the junction held 2 bases outside the gene matches. The germline V gene encodes CDR1 SGHRS and CDR2 YFSETQ. The CDR3 loop is CASSFGTGVEKLFF. The CDR3 DNA follows: TGCGCCAGCAGCTTCGGGACAGGGGTTGAAAAACTGTTTTTT.

The gene calls are TRBV3-1 (or the pseudogene TRBV3-2) and TRBJ1-2; the D gene is possibly TRBD1 (6 bases). Trimming shortened V by 0 bases and J by 4 bases, and 9 bases separated the two germline ends. The CDR3 extends over 14 amino acids. Germline-derived CDR1 and CDR2 are LGHDT and YNNKEL (reference sequence). The CDR3 here is CASSQDAGAYGYTF. CDR3 DNA: TGTGCCAGCAGCCAAGATGCGGGGGCCTATGGCTACACCTTC.

In nucleotides, the CDR3 is TGCAGTGCTAACTTCTATGGCTACACCTTC. It is translated as CSANFYGYTF. The chain uses TRBV20-1 and TRBJ1-2; D call uncertain. The CDR3 is made up of 10 amino acids. V was clipped by 4 bases and J by 4 bases, with 4 bases between them. From germline, CDR1 is DFQATT and CDR2 SNEGSKA (reference sequence).

The chain couples TRBV2 to TRBJ2-7; TRBD1 matches 8 bases. In germline, CDR1 is SNHLY, CDR2 FYNNEI. This CDR3 comprises 15 residues. With 5 bases clipped from V and 2 bases from J, the junction kept 8 bases outside the gene matches. DNA of the CDR3: TGTGCCAGCAGTCGGGGACAGGCGTTAACCTACGAGCAGTACTTC. As protein: CASSRGQALTYEQYF.

The chain uses TRBV14 and TRBJ1-2; no reliable D call. The V end was cut by 2 bases, the J end by 7 bases, with 11 bases between. CDR1 is SGHDN, CDR2 FVKESK, per germline. The CDR3 extends over 13 amino acids. CDR3 sequence reads: CASSQHQALGYTF. In DNA, the CDR3 is TGTGCCAGCAGCCAACATCAGGCCCTTGGCTACACCTTC.

The gene calls are TRBV12-3 or TRBV12-4 and TRBJ1-6, with D maybe TRBD1 (5 bases). The ends were cut back, 8 bases at V and 10 bases at J, with 12 bases in the middle. This CDR3 spans 12 amino acids. In nucleotides, the CDR3 is TGTGCCAGCCGGGGGTCAGGATCACCCCTCCACTTT. Amino acid sequence: CASRGSGSPLHF.

V usage is TRBV5-6 and J usage is TRBJ1-2; D unclear. Germline CDR1 reads SGHDT; CDR2 reads YYEEEE. The V end lost 0 bases, the J end lost 5 bases, and 14 bases lay between the germline ends. The CDR3 has 15 residues. The CDR3 reads CASSLGPRAGYGYTF. CDR3 coding DNA: TGTGCCAGCAGCTTGGGCCCGCGCGCCGGGTATGGCTACACCTTC. Combining the CDR3 with reference TRBV5-6 and TRBJ1-2 gives the whole variable domain DAGVTQSPTHLIKTRGQQVTLRCSPKSGHDTVSWYQQALGQGPQFIFQYYEEEERQRGNFPDRFSGHQFPNYSSELNVNALLLGDSALYLCASSLGPRAGYGYTFGSGTRLTVV.